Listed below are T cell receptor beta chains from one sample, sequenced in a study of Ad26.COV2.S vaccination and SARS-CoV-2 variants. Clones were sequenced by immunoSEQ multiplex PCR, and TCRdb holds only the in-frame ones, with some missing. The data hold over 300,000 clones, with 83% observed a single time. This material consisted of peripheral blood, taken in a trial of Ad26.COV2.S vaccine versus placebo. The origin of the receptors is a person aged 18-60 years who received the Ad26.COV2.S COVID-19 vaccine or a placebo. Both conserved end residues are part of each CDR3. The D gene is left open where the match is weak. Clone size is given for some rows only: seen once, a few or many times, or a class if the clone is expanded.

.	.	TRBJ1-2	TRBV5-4	TGTGCCAGCAGGGGATGGGGGCCCGTTGGCGGCTACACCTTC	CASRGWGPVGGYTF
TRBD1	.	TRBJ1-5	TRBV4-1	TGCGCCAGCAGCCACTCAGGGAGGGTGAGGGGGCCTCAGCCCCAGCATTTT	CASSHSGRVRGPQPQHF
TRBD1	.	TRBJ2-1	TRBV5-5	TGTGCCAGCAGCGGGGGACAGGTATCCTACAATGAGCAGTTCTTC	CASSGGQVSYNEQFF
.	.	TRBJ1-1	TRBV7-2	TGTGCCAGCAGCTTAGGTAGGAACACTGAAGCTTTCTTT	CASSLGRNTEAFF
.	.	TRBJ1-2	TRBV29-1	TGCAGCGTTGACGGTATGGAGGGGGTGAACTATGGCTACACCTTC	CSVDGMEGVNYGYTF
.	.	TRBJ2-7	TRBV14	TGTGCCAGCAGCCTCCTGACCCCGGGGAACTACGAGCAGTACTTC	CASSLLTPGNYEQYF
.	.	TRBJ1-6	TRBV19	TGTGCCAGTAGTGGCCAGGGGAATTCACCCCTCCACTTT	CASSGQGNSPLHF
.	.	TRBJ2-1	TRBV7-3	TGTGCCAGCAGCATTAATGCCCCCCAGAATGGGGAGCAGTTCTTC	CASSINAPQNGEQFF
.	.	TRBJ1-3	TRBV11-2	TGTGCCAGCAGCCCTGGCGGGGACACCATATATTTT	CASSPGGDTIYF
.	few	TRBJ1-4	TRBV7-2	TGTGCCAGCAGGGGGACCCGGTCTAATGAAAAACTGTTTTTT	CASRGTRSNEKLFF
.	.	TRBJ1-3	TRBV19	TGTGCCAGTAGCCAGCGGGGGGCGCGGAACACCATATATTTT	CASSQRGARNTIYF
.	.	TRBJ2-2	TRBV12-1	TGTGCCAGCAGCTTTGCAGTAGCGGCCCTCAACACCGGGGAGCTGTTTTTT	CASSFAVAALNTGELFF
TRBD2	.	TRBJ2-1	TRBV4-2	TGTGCCAGCAGCCAAGATAGCGGGGGCTACAATGAGCAGTTCTTC	CASSQDSGGYNEQFF
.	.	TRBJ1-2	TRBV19	TGTGCCAGTAGTATCGGGGCGGGCTATGGCTACACCTTC	CASSIGAGYGYTF
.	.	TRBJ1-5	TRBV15	TGTGCCACCAGCATGCCAGGGGCGAATCAGCCCCAGCATTTT	CATSMPGANQPQHF
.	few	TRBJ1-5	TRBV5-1	TGCGCCAGCAGCTCAGGACAGACCAATCAGCCCCAGCATTTT	CASSSGQTNQPQHF
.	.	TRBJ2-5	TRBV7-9	TGTGCCAGCAGCCCCTTGAGGGAGACCCAGTACTTC	CASSPLRETQYF
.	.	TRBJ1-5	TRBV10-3	TGTGCCATCAGCCCCCAGGGAGGAAATCAGCCCCAGCATTTT	CAISPQGGNQPQHF
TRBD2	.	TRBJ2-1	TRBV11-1	TGTGCCAGCAGCTTGGGACTAGCCTCGAATGAGCAGTTCTTC	CASSLGLASNEQFF
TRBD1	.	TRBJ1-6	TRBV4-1	TGCGCCAGCAGCCCCTGGGTTTTCCCGACAGGGGGTAATTCACCCCTCCACTTT	CASSPWVFPTGGNSPLHF
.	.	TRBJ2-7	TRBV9	TGTGCCAGCAGCGTAGGGACCCAAAGTATCTACGAGCAGTACTTC	CASSVGTQSIYEQYF
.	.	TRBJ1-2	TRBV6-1	TGTGCCAGCAGTGAATTTACAGACTATGGCTACACCTTC	CASSEFTDYGYTF
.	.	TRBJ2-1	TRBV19	TGTGCCAGTACCCAGGGGGGACCCTATGAATACAATGAGCAGTTCTTC	CASTQGGPYEYNEQFF
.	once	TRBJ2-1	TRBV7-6	TGTGCCAGCAGCCCCTCCGCGGAGAACAATGAGCAGTTCTTC	CASSPSAENNEQFF
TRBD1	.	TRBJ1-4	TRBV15	TGTGCCACCAGCACGACAGGGCGGCTTGAAAAACTGTTTTTT	CATSTTGRLEKLFF
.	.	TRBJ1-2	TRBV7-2	TGTGCCAGCAGCTCACAGGGTTCCAACTATGGCTACACCTTC	CASSSQGSNYGYTF
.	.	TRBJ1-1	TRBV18	TGTGCCAGCTCACAGGGAGTCACAACCATGAACACTGAAGCTTTCTTT	CASSQGVTTMNTEAFF
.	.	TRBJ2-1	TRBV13	TGTGCCAGCAGCTTAGGGCTGGCCGGGGCAGGGAGCTACAATGAGCAGTTCTTC	CASSLGLAGAGSYNEQFF
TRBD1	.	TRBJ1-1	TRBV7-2	TGTGCCAGCAGCTTCGGACAGGCCGACACCACCGGGACTTTCTTT	CASSFGQADTTGTFF
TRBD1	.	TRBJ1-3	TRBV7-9	TGTGCCAGCAGCGTACAGGGGGGAAACACCATATATTTT	CASSVQGGNTIYF
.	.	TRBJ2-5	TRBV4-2	TGTGCCAGCAGCCGCCGCTGGGGGGGCTCCGCCCAAGAGACCCAGTACTTC	CASSRRWGGSAQETQYF
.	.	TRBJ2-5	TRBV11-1	TGTGCCAGCAGCTTAGGTAGCGGCCTAAAGACCCAGTACTTC	CASSLGSGLKTQYF
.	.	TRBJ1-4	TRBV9	TGTGCCAGCAGCGTAGCGGCGGGAATGGGTGAAAAACTGTTTTTT	CASSVAAGMGEKLFF
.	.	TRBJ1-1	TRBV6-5	TGTGCCAGCTCTACAAGGGAAGCAGGTTACACTGAAGCTTTCTTT	CASSTREAGYTEAFF
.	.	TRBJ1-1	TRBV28	TGTGCCAGCAGCAATCCCAGGATGCCGAACACTGAAGCTTTCTTT	CASSNPRMPNTEAFF
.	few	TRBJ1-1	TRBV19	TGTGCCAGTAGTATAGGGGGGAACACTGAAGCTTTCTTT	CASSIGGNTEAFF
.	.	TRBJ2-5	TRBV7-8	TGTGCCAGCAGTGATCAGCGGCAGATTCAAGAGACCCAGTACTTC	CASSDQRQIQETQYF
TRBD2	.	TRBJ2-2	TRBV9	TGTGCCAGCAGCGTTTCCGGGACTAGCGGGATGGGGGAGCTGTTTTTT	CASSVSGTSGMGELFF
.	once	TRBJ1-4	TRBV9	TGTGCCAGCAGCGTAGTAGGGGGACTTAATGAAAAACTGTTTTTT	CASSVVGGLNEKLFF
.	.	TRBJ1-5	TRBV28	TGTGCCAGCAGTTTATTCGGGGATCAGCCCCAGCATTTT	CASSLFGDQPQHF
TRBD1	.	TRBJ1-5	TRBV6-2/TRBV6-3	TGTGCCAGCAGTTACCCGACAGGGAGCAATCAGCCCCAGCATTTT	CASSYPTGSNQPQHF
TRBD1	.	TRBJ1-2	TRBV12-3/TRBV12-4	TGTGCCAGCACTCCCGGACAGGGCGGTGGCTACACCTTC	CASTPGQGGGYTF
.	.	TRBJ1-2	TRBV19	TGTGCCAGTAGTATACAGGGTTACGATGGCTACACCTTC	CASSIQGYDGYTF
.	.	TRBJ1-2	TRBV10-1	TGCGCCAGCAGCCGGGATTCAAACTATGGCTACACCTTC	CASSRDSNYGYTF
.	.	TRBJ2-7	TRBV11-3	TGTGCCAGCAGACCCGAGGACAGTGGCTACGAGCAGTACTTC	CASRPEDSGYEQYF
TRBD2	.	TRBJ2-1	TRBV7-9	TGTGCCAGCAGCTTAGTACGGCGGGGGGGCCGTAATGAGCAGTTCTTC	CASSLVRRGGRNEQFF
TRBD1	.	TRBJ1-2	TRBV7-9	TGTGCCAGCAGCTTAGGGACAGGGGACTATGGCTACACCTTC	CASSLGTGDYGYTF
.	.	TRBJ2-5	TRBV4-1	TGCGCCAGCAGCTTGCGGGACAGCCAAGAGACCCAGTACTTC	CASSLRDSQETQYF
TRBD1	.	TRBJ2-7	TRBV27	TGTGCCAGCAAGACAGGGACCCACTACGAGCAGTACTTC	CASKTGTHYEQYF
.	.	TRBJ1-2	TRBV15	TGTGCCACCAGCAGAGGCGGGGAGTTCAATGGCTACACCTTC	CATSRGGEFNGYTF
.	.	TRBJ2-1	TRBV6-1	TGTGCCAGCAGTGAATGGGGCAGGGTCGATTTCGGTGAGCAGTTCTTC	CASSEWGRVDFGEQFF
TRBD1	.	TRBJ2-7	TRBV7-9	TGTGCCAGCAGCCCCCGTTGGGACAGGGGGGAAAAAAAGCTGTACTTC	CASSPRWDRGEKKLYF
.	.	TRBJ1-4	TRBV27	TGTGCCAGCCGAACCGGACGCAAGAGAAATGAAAAACTGTTTTTT	CASRTGRKRNEKLFF
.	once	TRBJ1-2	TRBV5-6	TGTGCCAGCAGCGGGGCGAGCTATGGCTACACCTTC	CASSGASYGYTF
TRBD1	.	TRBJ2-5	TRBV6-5	TGTGCCAGCACTCTGACAGGGGGCCACCAAGAGACCCAGTACTTC	CASTLTGGHQETQYF
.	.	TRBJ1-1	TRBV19	TGTGCCAGTAGACCACCCGCAGGGGTCGGCACTGAAGCTTTCTTT	CASRPPAGVGTEAFF
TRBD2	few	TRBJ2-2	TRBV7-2	TGTGCCAGCAGCTTAAGCGGGGGGGCCGGGGAGCTGTTTTTT	CASSLSGGAGELFF
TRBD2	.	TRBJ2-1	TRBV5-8	TGTGCCAGCAGCTTACGGGGGGACGGTTTCGGTGAGCAGTTCTTC	CASSLRGDGFGEQFF
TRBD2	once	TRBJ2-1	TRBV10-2	TGCGCCAGCCGCCGGCGGGAGCCCGTCAATGAGCAGTTCTTC	CASRRREPVNEQFF
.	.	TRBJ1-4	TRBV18	TGTGCCAGCTCACCGGGACCCGGGAATGAAAAACTGTTTTTT	CASSPGPGNEKLFF